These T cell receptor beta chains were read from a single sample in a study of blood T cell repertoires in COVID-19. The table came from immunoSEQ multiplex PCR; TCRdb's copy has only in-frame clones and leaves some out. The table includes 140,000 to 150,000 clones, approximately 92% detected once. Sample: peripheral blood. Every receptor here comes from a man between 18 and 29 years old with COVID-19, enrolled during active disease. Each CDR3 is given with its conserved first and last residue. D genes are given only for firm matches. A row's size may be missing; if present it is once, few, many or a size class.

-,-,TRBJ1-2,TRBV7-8,CASSLVLPPGESYGYTF,TGTGCCAGCAGCTTAGTTTTGCCCCCAGGGGAGTCTTATGGCTACACCTTC
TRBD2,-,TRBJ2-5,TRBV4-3,CASSNGGGVGETQYF,TGCGCCAGCAGCAACGGGGGGGGCGTGGGGGAGACCCAGTACTTC
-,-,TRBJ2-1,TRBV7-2,CAVRGRSSYNEQFF,TGTGCCGTAAGGGGCCGAAGCTCCTACAATGAGCAGTTCTTC
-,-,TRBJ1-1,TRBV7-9,CASSLEYTGTLRDTEAFF,TGTGCCAGCAGCTTAGAGTATACTGGAACTCTGAGGGACACTGAAGCTTTCTTT
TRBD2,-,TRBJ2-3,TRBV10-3,CATTKGSGRGLGDTQYF,TGTGCCACGACGAAGGGGAGCGGGAGGGGCCTCGGAGATACGCAGTATTTT
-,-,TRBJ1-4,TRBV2,CASSEAYRAEKLFF,TGTGCCAGCAGTGAAGCTTACAGGGCTGAAAAACTGTTTTTT
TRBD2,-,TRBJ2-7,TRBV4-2,CASSQEAGGPSEQYF,TGTGCCAGCAGCCAAGAAGCGGGAGGGCCCAGCGAGCAGTACTTC
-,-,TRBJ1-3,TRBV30,CAWKPVASGNTIYF,TGTGCCTGGAAACCTGTAGCCTCTGGAAACACCATATATTTT
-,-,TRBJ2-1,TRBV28,CASSLFGANNEQFF,TGTGCCAGCAGTTTATTTGGGGCAAACAATGAGCAGTTCTTC
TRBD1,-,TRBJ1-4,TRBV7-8,CASSIQGANEKLLF,TGTGCCAGCAGCATTCAGGGGGCGAATGAAAAACTGCTTTTT
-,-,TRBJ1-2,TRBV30,CAWSRGANYGYTF,TGTGCCTGGAGTAGGGGCGCTAACTATGGCTACACCTTC
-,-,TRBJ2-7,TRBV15,CATSRVAESYEQYF,TGTGCCACCAGCAGAGTAGCAGAGTCCTACGAGCAGTACTTC
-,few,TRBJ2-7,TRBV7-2,CASSPDRRSYEQYF,TGTGCCAGCAGCCCCGACAGGAGGTCCTACGAGCAGTACTTC
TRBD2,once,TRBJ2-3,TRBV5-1,CASSFTGTSASTDTQYF,TGCGCCAGCAGCTTCACCGGGACTAGCGCTAGCACAGATACGCAGTATTTT
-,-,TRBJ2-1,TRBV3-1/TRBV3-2,CATMGENNEQFF,TGTGCCACGATGGGCGAGAACAATGAGCAGTTCTTC
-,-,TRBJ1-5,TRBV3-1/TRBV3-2,CASSRSRGEGQPQHF,TGTGCCAGCAGCCGATCCAGGGGCGAGGGTCAGCCCCAGCATTTT
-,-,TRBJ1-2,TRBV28,CASSLVVRAGGYTF,TGTGCCAGCAGTTTAGTGGTCAGGGCAGGTGGCTACACCTTC
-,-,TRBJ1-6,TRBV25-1,CASSSRQPSYNSPLHF,TGTGCCAGCAGTTCCAGACAGCCTTCTTATAATTCACCCCTCCACTTT
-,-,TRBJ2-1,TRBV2,CASSEAGLALMYNEQFF,TGTGCCAGCAGTGAAGCGGGGTTAGCGCTTATGTACAATGAGCAGTTCTTC
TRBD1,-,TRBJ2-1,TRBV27,CASSFQGAYNEQFF,TGTGCCAGCAGTTTCCAGGGGGCCTACAATGAGCAGTTCTTC
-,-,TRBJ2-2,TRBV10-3,CAISYGDTNTGELFF,TGTGCCATCAGTTACGGAGATACGAACACCGGGGAGCTGTTTTTT
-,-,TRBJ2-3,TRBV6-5,CASDRDFSDTQYF,TGTGCCAGCGACCGGGACTTTTCAGATACGCAGTATTTT
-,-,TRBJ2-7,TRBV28,CASTPGPGNGEQYF,TGTGCCAGCACCCCAGGGCCAGGGAACGGCGAGCAGTACTTC
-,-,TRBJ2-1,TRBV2,CASMGFEQFF,TGTGCCAGCATGGGCTTTGAGCAGTTCTTC
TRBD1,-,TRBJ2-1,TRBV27,CASSEHRDRGEGNEQFF,TGTGCCAGCAGTGAGCACCGGGACAGGGGTGAGGGCAATGAGCAGTTCTTC
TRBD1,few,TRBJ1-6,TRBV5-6,CASGRGTVNSPLHF,TGTGCCAGCGGACGAGGGACAGTAAATTCACCCCTCCACTTT
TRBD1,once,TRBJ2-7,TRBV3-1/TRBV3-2,CASSQITGGHEQYF,TGTGCCAGCAGCCAAATTACAGGGGGCCACGAGCAGTACTTC
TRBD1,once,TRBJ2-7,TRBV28,CASSLRDRVYEQYF,TGTGCCAGCAGTTTAAGGGACAGGGTCTACGAGCAGTACTTC
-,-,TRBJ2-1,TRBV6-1,CASSLGGLYNEQFF,TGTGCCAGCAGTCTCGGCGGGCTCTACAATGAGCAGTTCTTC
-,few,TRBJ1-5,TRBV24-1,CATSGQDSNQPQHF,TGTGCCACCAGTGGGCAGGATAGCAATCAGCCCCAGCATTTT
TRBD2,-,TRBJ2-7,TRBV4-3,CASSQDSGRVYEQYF,TGCGCCAGCAGCCAAGATAGCGGGAGGGTTTACGAGCAGTACTTC
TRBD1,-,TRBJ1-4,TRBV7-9,CASRTPGQENEKLLF,TGTGCCAGCAGAACGCCGGGACAGGAGAATGAAAAACTGCTTTTT
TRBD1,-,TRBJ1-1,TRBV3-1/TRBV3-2,CASSQDPGQGVKGAFF,TGTGCCAGCAGCCAAGATCCAGGACAGGGGGTCAAGGGAGCTTTCTTT
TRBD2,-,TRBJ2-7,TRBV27,CASKRSGIDYEQYF,TGTGCCAGCAAAAGGAGCGGGATTGATTACGAGCAGTACTTC
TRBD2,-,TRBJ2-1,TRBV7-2,CASSLTGTSGGAQFF,TGTGCCAGCAGCTTAACCGGGACTAGCGGGGGGGCGCAGTTCTTC
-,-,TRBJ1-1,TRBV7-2,CASSLATGLNTEAFF,TGTGCCAGCAGCTTAGCAACAGGGCTGAACACTGAAGCTTTCTTT
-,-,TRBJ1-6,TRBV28,CASSFEKSEVSPLHF,TGTGCCAGCAGTTTTGAGAAGTCAGAGGTTTCACCCCTCCACTTT
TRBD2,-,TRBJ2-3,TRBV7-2,CASSFLAGYTDTQYF,TGTGCCAGCAGCTTCCTAGCGGGATACACAGATACGCAGTATTTT
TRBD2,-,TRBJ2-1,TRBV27,CASSLRPLGGAGGPHNEQFF,TGTGCCAGCAGTTTAAGGCCCCTCGGGGGAGCGGGAGGGCCCCACAATGAGCAGTTCTTC
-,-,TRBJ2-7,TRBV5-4,CASRPALGSSYEQYF,TGTGCCAGCAGGCCGGCCCTCGGGAGTTCCTACGAGCAGTACTTC
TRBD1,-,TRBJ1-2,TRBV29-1,CSARQGIANYGYTF,TGCAGCGCCAGACAGGGAATAGCTAACTATGGCTACACCTTC
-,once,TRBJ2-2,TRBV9,CASSVNPRGSGTGELFF,TGTGCCAGCAGCGTAAACCCTCGCGGATCCGGGACCGGGGAGCTGTTTTTT
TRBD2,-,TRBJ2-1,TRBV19,CASTLGLAGGLEQFF,TGTGCCAGTACCCTGGGACTAGCGGGAGGACTTGAGCAGTTCTTC
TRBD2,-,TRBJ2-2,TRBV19,CASSRIRAGVNTGELFF,TGTGCCAGTAGTAGGATTCGGGCGGGAGTTAACACCGGGGAGCTGTTTTTT
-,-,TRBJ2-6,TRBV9,CASSVPTGNYRSGANVLTF,TGTGCCAGCAGCGTCCCGACCGGTAACTATCGCTCTGGGGCCAACGTCCTGACTTTC
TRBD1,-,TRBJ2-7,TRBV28,CASSFGQGYSYEQYF,TGTGCCAGCAGTTTCGGACAGGGATACTCCTACGAGCAGTACTTC
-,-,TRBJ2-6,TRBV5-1,CASSPGFLRSGANVLTF,TGCGCCAGCAGCCCAGGATTCCTACGCTCTGGGGCCAACGTCCTGACTTTC
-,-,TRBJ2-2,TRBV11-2,CASSLGTENTGELFF,TGTGCCAGCAGCTTAGGTACAGAGAACACCGGGGAGCTGTTTTTT
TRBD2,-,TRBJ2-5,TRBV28,CASSLAVQETQYF,TGTGCCAGCAGTCTAGCGGTCCAAGAGACCCAGTACTTC
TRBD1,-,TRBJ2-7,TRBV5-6,CASSLVPGQGYDEQYF,TGTGCCAGCAGCTTAGTACCGGGACAGGGCTACGACGAGCAGTACTTC